This T cell receptor beta chain was documented in a study of CD8 T cells in ankylosing spondylitis (dated by TCRdb to 2016 to 2017). For context, the study as a whole: T cell receptor beta repertoires were profiled in healthy donors and ankylosing spondylitis patients so that disease-linked TCR variants could be found. In total, the full study cohort was made up of some 110 healthy donors and 25 ankylosing spondylitis patients. Peripheral blood was sampled, and synovial fluid was additionally collected from ankylosing spondylitis patients.

What the research found in general, with its limitations: The disease-linked clones had a CD8+ phenotype and were found at relatively low frequencies in peripheral blood. Significant enrichment of the disease-linked clones was reported in matched synovial fluid samples from ankylosing spondylitis patients. A TCR beta motif of roughly 8 highly homologous amino acid variants appeared characteristic of blood from ankylosing spondylitis patients. Some TCR beta motif variants had previously been reported in synovial fluid and blood of reactive arthritis patients, which suggested common disease-initiation mechanisms.

CDR1 and CDR2 are read off the germline V gene (reference sequence) as LNHNV and YYDKDF. The germline V and J ends show losses of 3 bases and 4 bases respectively, and no gene match explains 5 bases of the junction. Inclusive of the bounding cysteine and phenylalanine, the CDR3 is 16 residues long. Just CDR3 DNA is preserved here, 48 bases in frame from base 1. Reads for this sample came from an Illumina HiSeq 2500. Quantitative 5'-RACE with molecular barcodes was used to prepare TCR beta libraries. The authors' analysis ran thus. A new computational method based on a probabilistic model of VDJ rearrangement was used to identify disease-linked TCR variants. TCRdb ran its own pipeline on the public reads, namely fastp trimming at Q25 and MiXCR clone calling, and kept in-frame beta chains. Each CDR3 protein gets just one entry, which takes the most common genes and DNA from the rows behind it. TCRdb's processing, not the study's, gives the V and J calls here. This sample has about 440,000 distinct CDR3 sequences in its table, and approximately 17% of those were observed once. The ten largest make up about 0.94% of the sample.

This clonotype was seen only a few times. Its antigen is currently not known. No base-level quality is on record; no much larger clone is a single base apart. The chain couples TRBV15 to TRBJ2-5, with 13 junctional bases fitting TRBD2. The clonotype originates from a male donor with ankylosing spondylitis. Material: blood, either unsorted or a sorted T cell fraction (not recorded which). The nucleotide sequence is given as TGTGCCACCAGCAGGAGACTAGCGGGGGGCCGAGAGACCCAGTACTTC. Protein translation: CATSRRLAGGRETQYF.